Following are 13 T cell receptor beta chains from one sample sequenced in a study of blood T cell repertoires in COVID-19. The assay was immunoSEQ multiplex PCR, and TCRdb's table has in-frame clones only and misses some. The sample shows 390,000 or so clones, just over 85% of them seen only once. Input material: peripheral blood. The receptor source for this set is a woman in her 30s with active or convalescent COVID-19.

The genes are TRBV6-5 and TRBJ1-5; 7 positions agree with TRBD1. This CDR3 region has 14 residues. J lost 6 bases, V lost 6 bases, and 8 bases had no gene match. Germline V gives CDR1 MNHEY, CDR2 SVGAGI. The CDR3 sequence is CASRRQGGRQPQHF. CDR3 nucleotides: TGTGCCAGCAGGAGACAGGGTGGACGTCAGCCCCAGCATTTT.

About this clone: Other DNA sequences in the sample encode the same CDR3. The chain couples TRBV5-1 to TRBJ1-1; D may be TRBD1 (6 bases). CDR1 and CDR2 (germline): SGHRS, YFSETQ. This CDR3 is 15 amino acids long. Deletions cut 4 bases from V and 0 bases from J, with 13 bases between. This CDR3 reads CASSLLDSLNTEAFF. For the CDR3, the DNA is TGCGCCAGCAGCCTTTTGGACAGCTTGAACACTGAAGCTTTCTTT.

This sequence joins TRBV5-1 and TRBJ2-2, with TRBD1 matching over 9 bases. The CDR3 is 16 amino acids. CDR1 is SGHRS, CDR2 YFSETQ, per germline. The junction had 13 bases not matched to a gene; V was cut back by 7 bases and J by 6 bases. The DNA for the CDR3 is TGCGCCAGCCAAAAAGCCGGGACAGGGTCTTCCGGGGAGCTGTTTTTT. Protein sequence: CASQKAGTGSSGELFF.

The chain joins TRBV29-1 to TRBJ2-1; 9 bases map to TRBD2. V trimming: 7 bases; J trimming: 5 bases; junction bases outside the gene matches: 9. CDR1 is SQVTM and CDR2 is ANQGSEA in the germline V gene. The CDR3 is 14 residues long. The chain's CDR3 is CSAFLAGTDNEQFF. The DNA of the CDR3 is TGCAGCGCTTTCCTAGCGGGAACCGACAATGAGCAGTTCTTC.

This clone has only a few counts. This sequence joins TRBV5-1 and TRBJ1-6, with 7 positions matching TRBD1. Germline assignment: CDR1 SGHRS and CDR2 YFSETQ. The CDR3 is made up of 16 amino acids. J was trimmed by 5 bases and V by 0 bases; bases with no gene match: 5. The CDR3 DNA follows: TGCGCCAGCAGCTTGGAGGGACAGAAAAATAATTCACCCCTCCACTTT. It translates to CASSLEGQKNNSPLHF.

This clone was seen only a few times. The chain is built from TRBV9 and TRBJ2-7; tentatively, D is TRBD2 (6 bases). The CDR3 has 16 amino acids. The germline V gene has CDR1 SGDLS and CDR2 YYNGEE. The V gene lost 0 bases and the J gene lost 2 bases, with 15 bases spanning the gap. CDR3 sequence reads: CASSVDGGPGPYEQYF. The CDR3 bases are TGTGCCAGCAGCGTAGATGGAGGGCCAGGTCCCTACGAGCAGTACTTC.

This clone was observed once. The CDR3 DNA sequence: TGTGCCAGCAGCCAACGCGGGACAGGGGGTAACGAGCAGTACTTC. This codes for CASSQRGTGGNEQYF. This chain links TRBV3-1 (or the pseudogene TRBV3-2) with TRBJ2-7; 11 bases fit TRBD1. The CDR3 runs to 15 residues. Trimming at V came to 2 bases and at J to 5 bases, leaving 5 bases not matched to a gene. CDR1 is LGHDT, CDR2 YNNKEL, per germline (reference sequence).

This sequence joins TRBV7-2 and TRBJ2-5; D is perhaps TRBD1 (6 bases). The CDR3 extends over 15 amino acids. Trimming removed 5 bases at V and 4 bases at J, with 17 bases between. Germline CDR1 SGHTA, CDR2 FQGNSA. CDR3 protein: CASSRLEGGRETQYF. The DNA for the CDR3 is TGTGCCAGCAGCCGCCTCGAAGGGGGACGAGAGACCCAGTACTTC.

This clone was detected only once. This chain joins TRBV5-1 and TRBJ1-1; TRBD1 agrees at 7 bases. This CDR3 has 13 residues. CDR1 and CDR2 from the germline V gene are SGHRS and YFSETQ. V gave up 0 bases and J gave up 7 bases; unmatched junction bases: 3. CDR3 amino acids: CASSLGGTVEAFF. The CDR3 nucleotides read TGCGCCAGCAGCTTGGGGGGGACAGTTGAAGCTTTCTTT. Looking up the rest from reference TRBV5-1 and TRBJ1-1 gives the full variable domain: KAGVTQTPRYLIKTRGQQVTLSCSPISGHRSVSWYQQTPGQGLQFLFEYFSETQRNKGNFPGRFSGRQFSNSRSEMNVSTLELGDSALYLCASSLGGTVEAFFGQGTRLTVV.

The V call is TRBV25-1, the J call TRBJ1-2; D is unclear. The CDR3 runs 12 residues. V lost 5 bases, J lost 3 bases, and 7 bases lay in between. The germline CDR1 and CDR2 sequences are MGHDK and SYGVNS. CDR3 in amino acids: CASSLSDYGYTF. The CDR3 DNA follows: TGTGCCAGCAGTTTGTCGGACTATGGCTACACCTTC.

The chain carries TRBV4-1 and TRBJ2-5; D perhaps matches TRBD1 (5 bases). V was cut by 1 base and J by 5 bases, with 8 bases left in between. CDR1 and CDR2 from the germline V gene are MGHRA and YSYEKL. The CDR3 runs 13 residues. The CDR3 spells CASSQVRVETQYF. CDR3 in DNA: TGCGCCAGCAGCCAAGTCAGGGTGGAGACCCAGTACTTC.

The V gene is TRBV5-4, the J gene TRBJ1-4, with a possible D match to TRBD1 (6 bases). Germline CDR1 is SGHNT and CDR2 is YYREEE (reference sequence). CDR3 size: 14 residues. Trimming took 1 base from V and 4 from J, leaving 8 bases between them. The CDR3 sequence: CASSLTGNNEKLFF. CDR3 in DNA: TGTGCCAGCAGCTTGACAGGGAATAATGAAAAACTGTTTTTT. Using reference TRBV5-4 and TRBJ1-4 for the parts outside the CDR3, the full variable domain is ETGVTQSPTHLIKTRGQQVTLRCSSQSGHNTVSWYQQALGQGPQFIFQYYREEENGRGNFPPRFSGLQFPNYSSELNVNALELDDSALYLCASSLTGNNEKLFFGSGTQLSVL.

This rearrangement joins TRBV11-2 to TRBJ1-1, with 7 nucleotides matching TRBD1. From germline, CDR1 is SGHAT and CDR2 FQNNGV. This CDR3 has 13 amino acids. The V segment lost 4 bases and the J segment 3 bases; nucleotides outside the gene matches: 2. The CDR3 bases are TGTGCCAGCAGCTACACAGGGGACACTGAAGCTTTCTTT. This translates into CASSYTGDTEAFF.